This TCR beta chain was identified in a study of human T cells and chemical hapten exposure. In the library, unique molecular identifiers were attached to individual cDNA molecules. TCRdb reprocessed the RACE reads via MiXCR and lists one record per CDR3 protein. The sample consists of roughly 30,000 distinct CDR3 sequences, less than 8% of them appearing once. Time point indicated: healthy volunteer bleed at 2 weeks. RNA extraction used unfractionated whole blood as the source of total RNA. Overall study findings and caveats: Once DPC sensitization occurred, TCRs above 1 in 1000 frequency showed no change.

This clonotype was counted at least ten times. Its antigen is undetermined. The V gene's germline CDR1 is DFQATT and CDR2 SNEGSKA (reference sequence). The V gene lost 0 bases and the J gene lost 15 bases, with 15 bases spanning the gap. The CDR3 length is 12 residues. The clonotype comes from a human donor in good health. Some clones in this sample may be carry-over from other donors' samples. The sequenced sample was whole blood. V is TRBV20-1 and J is TRBJ2-1; D might be TRBD1 or TRBD2, each matching 6 bases. This chain's CDR3 is CSARDQGGHRFF. Written as DNA, the CDR3 is TGCAGTGCTAGAGATCAAGGGGGGCATCGGTTCTTC.